The T cell receptor beta chain under discussion was sequenced for a study of human T cells and chemical hapten exposure. Turning to the study itself: Per-sample variation in TCR yield stemmed mainly from small pooled library volume differences.

Whole-study findings and limits: TCRs exceeding a frequency of 1 in 1000 stayed unchanged under DPC sensitization.

Extraction of total RNA was performed on unfractionated whole blood. Per the germline V gene, CDR1 is SEHNR and CDR2 is FQNEAQ (reference sequence). This CDR3 spans 14 amino acids. J was trimmed by 8 bases and V by 2 bases; bases with no gene match: 3. This clonotype was seen a few times. Its specificity is unknown. Attachment of unique molecular identifiers to individual cDNA molecules was performed in the library. TCRdb re-called the reads through MiXCR, storing one row per CDR3 protein. The sample lists about 120,000 distinct CDR3 sequences; about 7.7% were seen once. Specimen: whole blood. J is TRBJ1-6 and V is TRBV7-9; TRBD1 matches 7 bases. The source is a human donor in good health. Some clones in this sample may be carry-over from other donors' samples. The CDR3 spells CASSLSRGDSPLHF. Written as DNA, the CDR3 is TGTGCCAGCAGCTTAAGCAGGGGGGATTCACCCCTCCACTTT.